The entry below describes one TCR beta chain. The sample is drawn from a study of blood T cell repertoires in COVID-19. Background on the study: T cells, B-cell-depleted T cells, or PBMCs supplied cDNA or gDNA.

Sequenced by immunoSEQ multiplex PCR; TCRdb stores in-frame clones only, minus some. The data contain 60,000 to 85,000 clones, about 84% of them singletons. The CDR3 sequence is 16 residues long. Trimming cost V 5 bases and J 0 bases, with 11 bases left between them. Germline loops: CDR1 SGHTA, CDR2 FQGNSA. The TCR was taken from a human donor in a cohort sampled during active COVID-19. The chain employs TRBV7-2 and TRBJ2-6, with D tentatively TRBD1 (5 bases). The sequencing input was peripheral blood. CDR3 region: CASSHRSSSGANVLTF. In nucleotides, the CDR3 is TGTGCCAGCAGCCACAGGTCCAGCTCTGGGGCCAACGTCCTGACTTTC.